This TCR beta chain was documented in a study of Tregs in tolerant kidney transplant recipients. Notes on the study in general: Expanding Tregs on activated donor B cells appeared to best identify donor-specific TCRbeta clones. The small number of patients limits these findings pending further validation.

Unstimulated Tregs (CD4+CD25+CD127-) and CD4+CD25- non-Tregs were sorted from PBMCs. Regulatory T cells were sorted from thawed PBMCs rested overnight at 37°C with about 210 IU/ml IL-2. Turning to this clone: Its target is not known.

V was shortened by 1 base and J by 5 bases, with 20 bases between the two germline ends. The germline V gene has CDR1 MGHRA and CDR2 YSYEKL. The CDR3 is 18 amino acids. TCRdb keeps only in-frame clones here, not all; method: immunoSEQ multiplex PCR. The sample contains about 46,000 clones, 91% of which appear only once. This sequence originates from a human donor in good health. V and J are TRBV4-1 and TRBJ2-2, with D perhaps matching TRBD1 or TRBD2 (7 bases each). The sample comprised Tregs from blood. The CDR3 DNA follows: TGCGCCAGCAGCCAAGTACCAGGGGGGGTTAGTTCGACCGGGGAGCTGTTTTTT. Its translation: CASSQVPGGVSSTGELFF.